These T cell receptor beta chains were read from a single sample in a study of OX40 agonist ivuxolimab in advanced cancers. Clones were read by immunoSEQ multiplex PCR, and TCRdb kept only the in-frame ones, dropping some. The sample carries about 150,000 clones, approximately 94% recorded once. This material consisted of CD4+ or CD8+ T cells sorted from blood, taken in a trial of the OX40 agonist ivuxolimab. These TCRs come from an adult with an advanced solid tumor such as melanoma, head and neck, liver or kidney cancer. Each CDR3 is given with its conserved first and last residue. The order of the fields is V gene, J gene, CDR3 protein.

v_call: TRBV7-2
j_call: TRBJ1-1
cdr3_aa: CASSTTLNTEAFF

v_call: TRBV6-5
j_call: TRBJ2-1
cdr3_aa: CASGGGPYNEQFF

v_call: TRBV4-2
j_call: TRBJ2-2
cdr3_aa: CASSQELINTGELFF

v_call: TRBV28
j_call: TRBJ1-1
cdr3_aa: CASTAGRNTEAFF

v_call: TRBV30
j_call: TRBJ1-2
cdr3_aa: CAWSVRGTGGSSSGYTF

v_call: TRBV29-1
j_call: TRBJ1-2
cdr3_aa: CSVQGRLYYGYTF

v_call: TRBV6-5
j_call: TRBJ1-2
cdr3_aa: CASSGQGSYGYTF

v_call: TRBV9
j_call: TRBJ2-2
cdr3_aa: CASSVGRTGELFF

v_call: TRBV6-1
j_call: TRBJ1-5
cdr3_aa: CASSPGRDQPQHF

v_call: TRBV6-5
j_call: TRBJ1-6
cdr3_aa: CASSYTTRAGNSPLHF

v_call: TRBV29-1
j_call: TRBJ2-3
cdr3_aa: CSVERQTTTDTQYF

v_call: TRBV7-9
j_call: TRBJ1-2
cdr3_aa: CASSVSAGGYTF

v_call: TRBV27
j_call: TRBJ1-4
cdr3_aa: CASSALGEKLFF

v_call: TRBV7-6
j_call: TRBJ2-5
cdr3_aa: CASSWVQGAETQYF

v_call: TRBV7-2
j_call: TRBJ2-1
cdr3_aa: CASSLGLVNEQFF

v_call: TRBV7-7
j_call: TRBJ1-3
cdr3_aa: CASSLGGGPGNTIYF

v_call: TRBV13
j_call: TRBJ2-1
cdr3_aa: CASSLIRDSMYNEQFF

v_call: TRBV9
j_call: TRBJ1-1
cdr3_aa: CASSKVGPYEAFF

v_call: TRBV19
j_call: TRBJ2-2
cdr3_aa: CASSTPANTGELFF

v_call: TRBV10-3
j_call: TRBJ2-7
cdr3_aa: CAISEQGVGDEQYF

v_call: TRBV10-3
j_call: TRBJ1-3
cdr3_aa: CAIRDSGNTIYF

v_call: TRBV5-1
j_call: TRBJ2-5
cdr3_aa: CASSLGGQGSETQYF

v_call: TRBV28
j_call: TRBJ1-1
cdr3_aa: CASSPPTTGRTEAFF

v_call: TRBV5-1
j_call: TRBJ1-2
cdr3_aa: CASSLAGEYGYTF

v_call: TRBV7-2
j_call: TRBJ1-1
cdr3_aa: CASSRYRNTEAFF

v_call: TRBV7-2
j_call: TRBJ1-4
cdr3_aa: CASSLGGLNNEKLFF

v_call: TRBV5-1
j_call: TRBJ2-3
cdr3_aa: CASSLNSGGVGDTQYF

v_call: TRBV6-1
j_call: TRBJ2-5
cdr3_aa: CASSGRGTETQYF

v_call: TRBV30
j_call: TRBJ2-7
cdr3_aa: CAWSVTLSGDEQYF

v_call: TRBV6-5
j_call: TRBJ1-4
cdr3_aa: CASNPGVGEKLFF

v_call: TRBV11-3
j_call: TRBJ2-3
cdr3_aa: CASSLGGSTDTQYF

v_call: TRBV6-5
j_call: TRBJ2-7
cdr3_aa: CASSYPTGEIREQYF

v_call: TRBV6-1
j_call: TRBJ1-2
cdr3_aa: CASSERPGPRGYTF

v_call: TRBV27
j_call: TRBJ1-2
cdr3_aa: CASGKRQGYGYTF

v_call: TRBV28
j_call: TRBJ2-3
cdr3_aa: CASSSSGQGLTDTQYF

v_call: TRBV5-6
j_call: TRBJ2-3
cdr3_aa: CASSGAKSTDTQYF

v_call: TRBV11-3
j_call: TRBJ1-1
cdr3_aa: CASSKTAMNTEAFF

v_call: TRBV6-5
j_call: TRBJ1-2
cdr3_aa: CASSYGGPGYGYTF